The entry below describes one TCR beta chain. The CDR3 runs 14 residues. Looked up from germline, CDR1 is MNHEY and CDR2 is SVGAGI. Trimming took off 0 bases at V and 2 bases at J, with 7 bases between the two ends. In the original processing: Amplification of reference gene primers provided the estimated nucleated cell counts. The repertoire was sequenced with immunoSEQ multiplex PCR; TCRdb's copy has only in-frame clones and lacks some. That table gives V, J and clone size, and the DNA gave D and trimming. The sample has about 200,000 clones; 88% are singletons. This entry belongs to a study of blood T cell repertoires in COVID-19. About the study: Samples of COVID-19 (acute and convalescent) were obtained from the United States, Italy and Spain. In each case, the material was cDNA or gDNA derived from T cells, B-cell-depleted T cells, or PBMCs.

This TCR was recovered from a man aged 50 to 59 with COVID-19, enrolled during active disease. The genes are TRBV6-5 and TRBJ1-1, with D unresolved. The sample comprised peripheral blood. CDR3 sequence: CASSYSSRNTEAFF. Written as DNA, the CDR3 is TGTGCCAGCAGTTACTCTTCCAGAAACACTGAAGCTTTCTTT.